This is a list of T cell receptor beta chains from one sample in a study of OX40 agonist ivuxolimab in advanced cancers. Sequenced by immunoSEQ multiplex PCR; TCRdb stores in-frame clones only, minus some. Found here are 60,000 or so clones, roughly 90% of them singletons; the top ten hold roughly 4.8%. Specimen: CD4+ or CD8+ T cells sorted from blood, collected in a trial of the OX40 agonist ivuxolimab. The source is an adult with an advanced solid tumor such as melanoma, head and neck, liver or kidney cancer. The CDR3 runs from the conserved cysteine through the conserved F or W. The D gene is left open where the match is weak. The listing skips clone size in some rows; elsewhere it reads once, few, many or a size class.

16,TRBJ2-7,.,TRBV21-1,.,CASSAKRLAHRYEQYF,TGTGCCAGCAGCGCAAAGAGACTAGCCCATCGCTACGAGCAGTACTTC
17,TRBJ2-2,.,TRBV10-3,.,CAISVRPGQMNTGELFF,TGTGCCATCAGTGTAAGGCCTGGACAGATGAACACCGGGGAGCTGTTTTTT
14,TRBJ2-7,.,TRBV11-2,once,CASRKSPSVYEQYF,TGTGCCAGCAGAAAAAGCCCTAGCGTCTACGAGCAGTACTTC
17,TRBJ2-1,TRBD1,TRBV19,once,CASSTRQGSMSYNEQFF,TGTGCCAGTAGTACACGACAGGGCTCGATGAGCTACAATGAGCAGTTCTTC
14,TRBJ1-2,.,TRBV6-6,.,CASSLQGLGYGYTF,TGTGCCAGCAGTTTACAGGGTTTGGGCTATGGCTACACCTTC
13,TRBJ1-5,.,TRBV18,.,CASSPHVNQPQHF,TGTGCCAGCTCACCTCACGTGAATCAGCCCCAGCATTTT
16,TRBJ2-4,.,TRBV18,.,CASSTGQTFPQGIQYF,TGTGCCAGCTCAACGGGTCAGACCTTCCCGCAGGGCATTCAGTACTTC
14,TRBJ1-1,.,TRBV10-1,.,CASRADRRNTEAFF,TGCGCCAGCAGGGCAGACAGGCGAAACACTGAAGCTTTCTTT
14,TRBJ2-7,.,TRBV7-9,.,CASSLGSGTYEQYF,TGTGCCAGCAGCTTAGGGTCGGGGACCTACGAGCAGTACTTC
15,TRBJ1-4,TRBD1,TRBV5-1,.,CASSLVGQGQEKLFF,TGCGCCAGCAGCTTGGTGGGACAGGGACAGGAAAAACTGTTTTTT
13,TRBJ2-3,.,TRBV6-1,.,CASSWDSTDTQYF,TGTGCCAGCAGTTGGGACAGCACAGATACGCAGTATTTT
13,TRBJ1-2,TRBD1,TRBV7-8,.,CASSSDRLRGYTF,TGTGCCAGCAGCTCGGACAGGCTACGTGGCTACACCTTC
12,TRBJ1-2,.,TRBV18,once,CASSPRGEGYTF,TGTGCCAGCTCACCAAGAGGGGAAGGCTACACCTTC
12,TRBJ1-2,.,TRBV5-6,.,CASSLASYGYTF,TGTGCCAGCAGCTTGGCCTCATATGGCTACACCTTC
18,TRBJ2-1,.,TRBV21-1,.,CASSKESGGLRGYNEQFF,TGTGCCAGCAGCAAGGAGAGCGGAGGCTTAAGGGGCTACAATGAGCAGTTCTTC
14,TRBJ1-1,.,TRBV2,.,CASSEGAPGRMAFF,TGTGCCAGCAGTGAAGGGGCACCGGGACGAATGGCTTTCTTT
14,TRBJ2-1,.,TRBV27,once,CASSLGTPYNEQFF,TGTGCCAGCAGTTTGGGGACACCCTACAATGAGCAGTTCTTC
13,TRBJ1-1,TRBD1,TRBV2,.,CASREGQFTEAFF,TGTGCCAGCAGAGAGGGACAGTTCACTGAAGCTTTCTTT
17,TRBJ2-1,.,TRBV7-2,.,CASSPRPQGIGYNEQFF,TGTGCCAGCAGCCCCCGACCCCAGGGCATCGGTTACAATGAGCAGTTCTTC
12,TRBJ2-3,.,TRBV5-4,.,CASSLVADTQYF,TGTGCCAGCAGCTTGGTCGCAGATACGCAGTATTTT
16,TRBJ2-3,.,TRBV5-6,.,CASSLAVASITDTQYF,TGTGCCAGCAGCTTGGCAGTAGCGTCTATCACAGATACGCAGTATTTT
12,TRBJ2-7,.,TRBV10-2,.,CASSAGGREQYF,TGCGCCAGCAGCGCCGGGGGCCGGGAGCAGTACTTC
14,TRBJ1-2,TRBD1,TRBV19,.,CASSTLQGASGYTF,TGTGCCAGTAGTACCCTGCAGGGGGCGAGTGGCTACACCTTC
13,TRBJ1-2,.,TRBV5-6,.,CASSLPPAPYNTF,TGTGCCAGCAGCCTCCCGCCAGCCCCTTATAACACCTTC